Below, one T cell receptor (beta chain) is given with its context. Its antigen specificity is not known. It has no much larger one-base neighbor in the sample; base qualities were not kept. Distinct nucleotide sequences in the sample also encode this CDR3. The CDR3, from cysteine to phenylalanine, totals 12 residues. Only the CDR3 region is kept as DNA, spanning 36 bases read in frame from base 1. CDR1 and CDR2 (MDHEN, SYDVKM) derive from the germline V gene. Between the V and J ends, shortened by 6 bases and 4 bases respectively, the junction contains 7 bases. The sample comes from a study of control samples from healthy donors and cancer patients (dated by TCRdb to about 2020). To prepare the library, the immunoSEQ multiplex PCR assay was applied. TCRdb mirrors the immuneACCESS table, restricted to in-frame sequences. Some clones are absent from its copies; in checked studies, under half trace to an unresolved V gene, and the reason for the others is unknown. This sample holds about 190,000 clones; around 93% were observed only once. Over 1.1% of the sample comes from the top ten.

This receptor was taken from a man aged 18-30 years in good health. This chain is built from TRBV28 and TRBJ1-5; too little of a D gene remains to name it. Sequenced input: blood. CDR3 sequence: CASSLPNQPQHF. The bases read TGTGCCAGCAGCCTACCTAATCAGCCCCAGCATTTT.